This T cell receptor (beta chain) was documented in a study of technical replicates of blood from a handful of donors. V gave up 5 bases and J gave up 10 bases, with 11 bases separating them. The CDR3 covers 11 residues. CDR1 is SGHDT, CDR2 YYEEEE, per germline. TCRdb's copy holds only in-frame clones and misses some; the assay was immunoSEQ multiplex PCR. This sample yields about 83,000 clones, of which 90% to 95% are seen a single time; roughly 0.25% belongs to the top ten. The sequenced sample consisted of T cells isolated from PBMCs. The chain links TRBV5-6 to TRBJ2-3; possibly TRBD2 for D (6 bases). This clonotype was sampled from a human donor in good health. CDR3 region: CASSAGTPQYF. The CDR3 nucleotides are TGTGCCAGCAGTGCCGGGACTCCGCAGTATTTT.